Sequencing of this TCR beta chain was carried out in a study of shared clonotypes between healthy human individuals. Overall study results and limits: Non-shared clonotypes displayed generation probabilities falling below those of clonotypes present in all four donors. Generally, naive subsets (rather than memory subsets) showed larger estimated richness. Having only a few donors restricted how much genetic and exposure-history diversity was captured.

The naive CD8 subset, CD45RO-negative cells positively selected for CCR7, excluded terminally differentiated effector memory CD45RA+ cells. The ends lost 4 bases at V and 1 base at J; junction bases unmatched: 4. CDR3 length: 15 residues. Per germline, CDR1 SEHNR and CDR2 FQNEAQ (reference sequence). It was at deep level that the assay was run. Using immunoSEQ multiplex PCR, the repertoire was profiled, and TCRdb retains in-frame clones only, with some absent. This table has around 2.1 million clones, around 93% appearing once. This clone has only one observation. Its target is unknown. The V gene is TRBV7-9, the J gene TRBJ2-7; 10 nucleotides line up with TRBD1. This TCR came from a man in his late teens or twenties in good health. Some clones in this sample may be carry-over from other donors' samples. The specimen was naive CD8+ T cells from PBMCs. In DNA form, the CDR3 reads TGTGCCAGCAGCTCGACAGGGGGCGCTTCCTACGAGCAGTACTTC. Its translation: CASSSTGGASYEQYF.